The 25 T cell receptor beta chains below all came from one sample that was sequenced in a study of T cells after yellow fever vaccination (dated by TCRdb to 2018 to 2020). The library was built by means of 5' RACE. The listed sequencing device is Illumina HiSeq 2500. The public sequencing data were trimmed at Q25 with fastp and processed into clonotypes with MiXCR by TCRdb, which kept only in-frame beta chains. Rows with a matching CDR3 protein are joined into one entry that keeps the most common DNA and genes. Recorded for this sample are around 400,000 distinct CDR3 sequences; around 10% of them occurred a single time. Jointly, the top ten make up roughly 18% of the sample. Explained via the paper, the treatment or condition label denotes: live attenuated yellow fever vaccine strain. The sequencing used PBMCs, collected on the day of the first yellow fever vaccination. These receptors were obtained from a man between 18 and 35 years old who received the YFV17D yellow fever vaccine.

This clonotype was observed a handful of times. This chain connects TRBV9 to TRBJ2-3; possible D gene TRBD1, 6 bases. Germline-derived CDR1 and CDR2 are SGDLS and YYNGEE. The germline V and J ends were trimmed by 0 bases and 5 bases, with 16 bases remaining between them. There are 16 residues in the CDR3. In nucleotides, the CDR3 is TGTGCCAGCAGCGTAGCCGGGACAAGGCGTATAGATACGCAGTATTTT. Protein: CASSVAGTRRIDTQYF.

This clonotype appeared a few times. The chain couples TRBV12-3 or TRBV12-4 to TRBJ1-5; D is unclear. Trimming took off 2 bases at V and 5 bases at J, with 7 bases between the two ends. CDR3 length: 13 residues. The CDR3 DNA reads TGTGCCAGCAGTTTACTTGTACATCAGCCCCAGCATTTT. Translating it yields CASSLLVHQPQHF.

This clonotype was recorded a few times. The rearrangement joins TRBV4-3 to TRBJ2-3, with TRBD1 matching 7 bases. J gave up 0 bases and V 6 bases, and 9 bases lay outside the gene matches. From germline, CDR1 is LGHNA and CDR2 YSLEER. CDR3 length equals 16 residues. CDR3: CASRKTEGASTDTQYF. In DNA form, the CDR3 reads TGCGCCAGCAGAAAGACCGAGGGGGCTAGCACAGATACGCAGTATTTT.

The V call is TRBV6-2 or TRBV6-3, the J call TRBJ2-2, with 8 bases lining up with TRBD1. Losses at the gene ends were 0 bases for V and 4 bases for J; bases not matched to a gene: 7. CDR3 length: 17 amino acids. In germline, CDR1 is MNHEY, CDR2 SVGEGT. CDR3 sequence (DNA): TGTGCCAGCAGTTACTCTACCCGACAGGGGCTCACCGGGGAGCTGTTTTTT. Protein product: CASSYSTRQGLTGELFF.

The chain uses TRBV9 and TRBJ2-1; 11 bases agree with TRBD2. CDR3 length: 13 residues. The germline V gene has CDR1 SGDLS and CDR2 YYNGEE. Trimming removed 4 bases from V and 9 bases from J; junction bases left unmatched: 3. The CDR3 coding sequence is TGTGCCAGCAGCCCACTAGCGGGGGTTGAGCAGTTCTTC. Its protein product is CASSPLAGVEQFF.

The chain recombines TRBV5-1 with TRBJ2-5; either TRBD1 or TRBD2 may supply D (6 bases each). This CDR3 has 14 amino acids. CDR1 is SGHRS, CDR2 YFSETQ, per germline. V was clipped by 0 bases and J by 4 bases, with 10 bases between them. CDR3 in DNA: TGCGCCAGCAGCTTGGGTTCGGGGGCAGAGACCCAGTACTTC. Its translation: CASSLGSGAETQYF.

V and J are TRBV23-1 and TRBJ2-5; D may be TRBD1 (6 bases). TRBV23-1 is noted as an ORF with a role that remains uncertain. V dropped 4 bases and J dropped 3 bases, with 30 bases sitting between them. CDR3 length: 20 residues. This CDR3 is CASSRLTGDGLRGLEETQYF. CDR3 nucleotides: TGCGCCAGCAGTCGCCTGACAGGAGATGGACTTCGCGGGCTAGAAGAGACCCAGTACTTC.

Only a few counts were recorded for this clonotype. The chain links TRBV10-1 to TRBJ2-7; D tentatively fits TRBD1 or TRBD2 (6 bases each). The V gene's germline CDR1 is WNHNN and CDR2 SYGVQD (reference sequence). The ends were cut back, 0 bases at V and 3 bases at J, with 12 bases in the middle. There are 15 residues in the CDR3. The CDR3, as DNA: TGCGCCAGCAGTGAGTCGGAGGGGGAAGTCTACGAGCAGTACGTC. It yields the protein CASSESEGEVYEQYV.

The table lists this clonotype with a few counts. This chain connects TRBV28 to TRBJ1-2; D is uncertain. Germline CDR1 reads MDHEN; CDR2 reads SYDVKM. CDR3 length: 14 residues. The V end lost 5 bases, the J end lost 1 base, and 11 bases lay between the germline ends. As DNA, the CDR3 is TGTGCCAGCAGTACCTCGGGGATTAACTATGGCTACACCTTC. Its translation is CASSTSGINYGYTF.

This clonotype has only a few counts. The chain is built from TRBV21-1 and TRBJ2-7; TRBD1, the table's D call, lacks a check against the DNA. TRBV21-1 is marked as a pseudogene. This CDR3 comprises 15 residues. CDR3 DNA sequence: TGTGCCAGCAGCCCCAGAAGTGGGGGCTCCAGGGAGCAGTACTTC. Residues: CASSPRSGGSREQYF.

J is TRBJ1-5 and V is TRBV2, with TRBD1 identical over 7 bases. Unmatched junction bases numbered 2, after V lost 0 bases and J lost 6 bases. Per germline, CDR1 SNHLY and CDR2 FYNNEI. The CDR3 is 14 amino acids. The CDR3: CASSEAPGGQPQHF. The CDR3 coding sequence is TGTGCCAGCAGTGAAGCTCCAGGGGGTCAGCCCCAGCATTTT.

This clonotype was detected a few times. This CDR3 reads CASSWLAGGIPDTQYF. CDR3 nucleotide sequence: TGTGCCAGCAGCTGGCTCGCGGGGGGGATTCCGGATACGCAGTATTTT. The gene calls are TRBV5-8 and TRBJ2-3; 9 positions match TRBD2. The CDR3 length is 16 residues. With V trimmed by 3 bases and J by 6 bases, 11 bases remained unmatched. Germline-derived CDR1 and CDR2 are SGHTS and YDEGEE.

The V and J genes are TRBV10-3 and TRBJ2-3, with a weak D call TRBD1 (6 bases). Germline lookup yields CDR1 ENHRY and CDR2 SYGVKD. V was clipped by 0 bases and J by 3 bases, with 16 bases between them. The CDR3 has 17 residues. The CDR3 DNA follows: TGTGCCATCAGTGAGTCGATCGCAGGGGCTGGGACAGATACGCAGTATTTT. It codes for CAISESIAGAGTDTQYF.

This clonotype was detected a few times. The rearrangement uses TRBV2 and TRBJ2-3; TRBD1 or TRBD2 may be the D gene (7 bases each). This CDR3 comprises 16 residues. Germline values: CDR1 SNHLY, CDR2 FYNNEI. V was trimmed by 8 bases and J by 0 bases, leaving 18 bases between them. The CDR3 coding sequence is TGTGCCAGCGGTCAGGGGGGGACGTTAAGCACAGATACGCAGTATTTT. Translation: CASGQGGTLSTDTQYF. Full variable domain (missing parts from reference TRBV2 and TRBJ2-3): EPEVTQTPSHQVTQMGQEVILRCVPISNHLYFYWYRQILGQKVEFLVSFYNNEISEKSEIFDDQFSVERPDGSNFTLKIRSTKLEDSAMYFCASGQGGTLSTDTQYFGPGTRLTVL.

The chain carries TRBV19 and TRBJ1-4; possible D gene TRBD1, 5 bases. The V end lost 6 bases, the J end lost 8 bases, and 13 bases lay between the germline ends. The CDR3 is 13 residues long. Germline CDR1 is LNHDA and CDR2 is SQIVND (reference sequence). CDR3 nucleotide sequence: TGTGCCAGTAGCCCGGCAGGGAGGGAAAAACTGTTTTTT. Translating gives CASSPAGREKLFF. Variable domain in full (rest from reference TRBV19 and TRBJ1-4): DGGITQSPKYLFRKEGQNVTLSCEQNLNHDAMYWYRQDPGQGLRLIYYSQIVNDFQKGDIAEGYSVSREKKESFPLTVTSAQKNPTAFYLCASSPAGREKLFFGSGTQLSVL.

Only a few counts were recorded for this clonotype. V and J are TRBV25-1 and TRBJ2-5; D uncertain. The germline V gene encodes CDR1 MGHDK and CDR2 SYGVNS. Trimming took 1 base from V and 13 from J, leaving 7 bases between them. The CDR3 runs 10 residues. Here the CDR3 reads CASSESVWYF. DNA of the CDR3: TGTGCCAGCAGTGAATCCGTCTGGTACTTC.

This clonotype was seen more than once but under ten times. The chain couples TRBV6-4 to TRBJ2-2, with TRBD2 identical over 12 bases. CDR3 length: 17 amino acids. Per germline, CDR1 MRHNA and CDR2 SNTAGT. V shed 4 bases, J shed 7 bases, and the junction held 10 bases outside the gene matches. Here the CDR3 DNA reads TGTGCCAGCAGTGCCTCTAGCGGGGGGGCCAGAAGCGGGGAGCTGTTTTTT. Protein product: CASSASSGGARSGELFF.

Only a few counts were recorded for this clonotype. The chain recombines TRBV20-1 with TRBJ1-6; D not certain. Germline CDR1 and CDR2: DFQATT and SNEGSKA (reference sequence). The CDR3 contains 15 residues. The V end lost 0 bases, the J end lost 6 bases, and 12 bases lay between the germline ends. CDR3 DNA sequence: TGCAGTGCTAGAGATCATCAGGCGGGTAATTCACCCCTCCACTTT. Its protein product is CSARDHQAGNSPLHF.

The CDR3 DNA sequence: TGTGCCAGCAGCTTAGAGCCTACCCCGCATGAGCAGTTCTTC. Its protein is CASSLEPTPHEQFF. The chain carries TRBV7-6 and TRBJ2-1; D remains ambiguous. Between the trimmed V and J ends, which lost 1 base and 8 bases, there was a span of 12 bases. CDR3 size: 14 residues. CDR1 is SGHVS, CDR2 FNYEAQ, per germline. The full variable domain, in which reference TRBV7-6 and TRBJ2-1 provide the parts outside the CDR3, is GAGVSQSPRYKVTKRGQDVALRCDPISGHVSLYWYRQALGQGPEFLTYFNYEAQQDKSGLPNDRFSAERPEGSISTLTIQRTEQRDSAMYRCASSLEPTPHEQFFGPGTRLTVL.

The chain is built from TRBV20-1 and TRBJ2-3, with D perhaps TRBD1 or TRBD2 (5 bases each). Germline CDR1 reads DFQATT; CDR2 reads SNEGSKA (reference sequence). Trimming pared 0 bases from V and 2 bases from J, leaving 18 bases between. The length of the CDR3 is 17 residues. CDR3 sequence (DNA): TGCAGTGCTAGAGATCCCTCAAGGGACCACTACACAGATACGCAGTATTTT. Translating gives CSARDPSRDHYTDTQYF.

In its sample, this clonotype was seen a few times. The chain is built from TRBV5-1 and TRBJ1-1, with D hard to call. The germline V and J ends were trimmed by 4 bases and 10 bases, with 20 bases remaining between them. Germline V gene lookup returns CDR1 SGHRS and CDR2 YFSETQ. This CDR3 has 14 amino acids. The CDR3 sequence is CASSPSWGSIGAFF. The CDR3 DNA follows: TGCGCCAGCAGCCCTAGTTGGGGTAGTATTGGAGCTTTCTTT.

The V call is TRBV7-2, the J call TRBJ2-3, with 8 bases lining up with TRBD2. The ends lost 5 bases at V and 5 bases at J; junction bases unmatched: 9. The CDR3 is made up of 15 amino acids. Germline V gives CDR1 SGHTA, CDR2 FQGNSA. The CDR3 DNA is TGTGCCAGCAGCACGCGACTAGCGCGGAAAGATACGCAGTATTTT. Translated: CASSTRLARKDTQYF.

The rearrangement links TRBV20-1 to TRBJ1-2; D not certain. CDR3 length: 11 residues. Germline assignment: CDR1 DFQATT and CDR2 SNEGSKA (reference sequence). V lost 3 bases to trimming and J lost 3 bases, with 5 bases between them. The CDR3 nucleotides read TGCAGTGCTAGTGGAGACTATGGCTACACCTTC. Translated: CSASGDYGYTF.

This chain connects TRBV29-1 to TRBJ2-1; TRBD2 is a possible D gene (6 bases). Germline lookup yields CDR1 SQVTM and CDR2 ANQGSEA. V lost 6 bases and J 13 bases, leaving 25 bases between the germline ends. This CDR3 spans 14 amino acids. CDR3 coding DNA: TGCAGCGTGGACGGGGGACTTCGGGGCCATGTCCAGTTCTTC. Its translation is CSVDGGLRGHVQFF.

This chain links TRBV7-2 with TRBJ1-5; weak D call: TRBD1 (6 bases). Germline V gives CDR1 SGHTA, CDR2 FQGNSA. This CDR3 is built from 14 residues. The V end was cut by 5 bases, the J end by 6 bases, with 14 bases between. The CDR3 sequence is CASSQQGSGQPQHF. The DNA for the CDR3 is TGTGCCAGCAGCCAACAGGGAAGCGGTCAGCCCCAGCATTTT.